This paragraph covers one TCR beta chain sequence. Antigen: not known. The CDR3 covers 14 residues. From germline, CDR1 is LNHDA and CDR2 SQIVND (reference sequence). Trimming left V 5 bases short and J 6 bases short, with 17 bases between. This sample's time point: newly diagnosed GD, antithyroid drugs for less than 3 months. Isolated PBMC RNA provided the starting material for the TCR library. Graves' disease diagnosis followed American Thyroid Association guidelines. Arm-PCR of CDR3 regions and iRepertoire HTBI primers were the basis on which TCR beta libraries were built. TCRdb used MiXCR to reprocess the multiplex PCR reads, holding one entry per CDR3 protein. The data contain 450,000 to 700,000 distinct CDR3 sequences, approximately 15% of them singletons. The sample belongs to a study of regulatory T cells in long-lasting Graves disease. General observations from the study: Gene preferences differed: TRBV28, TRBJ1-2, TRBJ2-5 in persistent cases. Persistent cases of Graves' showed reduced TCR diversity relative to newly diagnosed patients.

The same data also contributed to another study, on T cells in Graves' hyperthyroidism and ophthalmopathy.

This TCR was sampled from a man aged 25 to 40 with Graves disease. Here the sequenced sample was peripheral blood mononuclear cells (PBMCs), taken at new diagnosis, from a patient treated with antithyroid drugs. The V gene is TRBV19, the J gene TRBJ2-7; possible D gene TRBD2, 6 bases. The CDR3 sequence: CASSVGGMVGEQYF. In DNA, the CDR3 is TGTGCCAGTAGTGTTGGAGGGATGGTAGGCGAGCAGTACTTC.